The TCR beta chain under discussion was sequenced for a study of STAT5B mutations in CD4+ large granular lymphocyte leukemia. The CDR3 spans 16 residues. Germline V gene lookup returns CDR1 MGHRA and CDR2 YSYEKL. V shed 3 bases and J 2 bases; nucleotides not matched to a gene: 7. Libraries were prepared by immunoSEQ multiplex PCR; TCRdb keeps only in-frame clonotypes and omits some of them. In the table there are tens of thousands of clones, roughly three quarters of which are singletons. The sequence was obtained from a human donor in good health. Sequencing was performed on CD4+ T cells from blood buffy coats. The V gene is TRBV4-1, the J gene TRBJ1-5, with 7 bases matching TRBD1. The CDR3 reads CASSQGGTGGNQPQHF. For the CDR3, the DNA is TGCGCCAGCAGCCAGGGGGGAACAGGGGGCAATCAGCCCCAGCATTTT.